Below, 24 T cell receptor beta chains from the same sample are listed, as sequenced in a study of read filtering for tumor transcriptome and immune sequencing. This library used approximately 370 ng RNA and molecular barcoded adaptors spanning alpha/delta and beta/gamma chains. TCRdb independently ran MiXCR on the reads; one entry per CDR3 protein. Seen here are 100,000 to 150,000 distinct CDR3 sequences, 10% to 15% observed once, and the top ten hold 9.5% to 12%. The sequenced sample consisted of a population of CD138-negative cells sorted from bone marrow. The receptors shown here come from a donor at least 40 years old with multiple myeloma.

Concerning this clonotype itself: A read error may produce the germline difference seen at one junction end. This chain connects TRBV14 to TRBJ1-1, with D uncertain. Germline V gives CDR1 SGHDN, CDR2 FVKESK. The CDR3 consists of 12 residues. This CDR3 reads CASSQGSTEASF. The DNA of the CDR3 is TGTGCCAGCAGCCAGGGTAGCACTGAAGCTTCCTTT. Together with reference TRBV14 and TRBJ1-1, the CDR3 gives the full variable domain: EAGVTQFPSHSVIEKGQTVTLRCDPISGHDNLYWYRRVMGKEIKFLLHFVKESKQDESGMPNNRFLAERTGGTYSTLKVQPAELEDSGVYFCASSQGSTEASFGQGTRLTVV.

The sample holds a few counts of this clonotype. The conserved closing phenylalanine or tryptophan is absent in this CDR3, likely reflecting a read error. V is TRBV24-1 and J is TRBJ2-2; the D gene is possibly TRBD1 (5 bases). Germline V gene sequence: CDR1 KGHDR, CDR2 SFDVKD. Trimming left V 5 bases short and J 6 bases short, with 9 bases between. The CDR3 has 13 residues. The CDR3 sequence is CATSARASGELFS. In DNA, the CDR3 is TGTGCCACCAGTGCCAGGGCGTCCGGGGAGCTGTTTTCT.

This clonotype was counted ten times or more. The rearrangement links TRBV2 to TRBJ2-3, with D possibly called TRBD1 or TRBD2 (5 bases each). This CDR3 has 14 amino acids. The germline gives CDR1 SNHLY, CDR2 FYNNEI. V lost 9 bases and J 1 base, leaving 14 bases between the germline ends. DNA of the CDR3: TGTGCCAGTGGCGTAATGGGGGGCACAGATACGCAGTATTTT. Translated: CASGVMGGTDTQYF.

This clonotype was seen only a few times. The chain joins TRBV6-1 to TRBJ1-4; no clear D gene. The V end was cut by 2 bases, the J end by 5 bases, with 9 bases between. The CDR3 sequence is 14 residues long. In germline, CDR1 is MNHNS, CDR2 SASEGT. CDR3 protein: CASSESGPNEKLFF. CDR3 coding DNA: TGTGCCAGCAGTGAAAGTGGGCCCAATGAAAAACTGTTTTTT.

The chain carries TRBV7-2 and TRBJ1-3; D gene uncertain. CDR3 length: 16 amino acids. The germline V gene has CDR1 SGHTA and CDR2 FQGNSA. V gave up 2 bases and J gave up 3 bases, with 14 bases separating them. The CDR3 loop is CASSLSLGVLGNTIYF. For the CDR3, the DNA is TGTGCCAGCAGCTTAAGTCTGGGTGTTCTTGGAAACACCATATATTTT.

Worth noting for this clonotype: This may be a read error, as it is one base from a much larger clone. The chain has TRBV12-3 or TRBV12-4 and TRBJ2-3; perhaps D is TRBD1 or TRBD2 (5 bases each). Trimming removed 6 bases at V and 1 base at J, with 14 bases between. CDR3 length: 15 amino acids. As DNA, the CDR3 is TGTGCCAGCAGGAGGGGATGGGAACGCACAGATACGCAGTATTTT. Translating it yields CASRRGWERTDTQYF.

This clonotype was recorded many times. The chain couples TRBV7-3 to TRBJ2-2; a weak D match, TRBD1 (6 bases). Trimming stripped 0 bases from V and 2 bases from J, with 13 bases between. Germline lookup yields CDR1 SGHTA and CDR2 FQGTGA. CDR3 size: 17 residues. For the CDR3, the DNA is TGTGCCAGCAGCTTAACCGGGGCAGGGGTTAACACCGGGGAGCTGTTTTTT. This gives the protein CASSLTGAGVNTGELFF.

This clonotype has ten or more counts. The gene calls are TRBV19 and TRBJ1-1, with D possibly TRBD1 on 5 matching bases. This CDR3 has 14 residues. CDR1 and CDR2 (germline): LNHDA, SQIVND (reference sequence). Trimming removed 3 bases at V and 0 bases at J, with 8 bases between. The CDR3 DNA follows: TGTGCCAGTAGTATGACAGACCTGAACACTGAAGCTTTCTTT. This sequence encodes CASSMTDLNTEAFF.

This clonotype was seen repeatedly, ten times or more. The chain carries TRBV29-1 and TRBJ2-4; no firm D call. The CDR3 contains 14 residues. Per germline, CDR1 SQVTM and CDR2 ANQGSEA. Trimming stripped 0 bases from V and 7 bases from J, with 13 bases between. CDR3 region: CSVEEGSAGNIQYF. CDR3 DNA sequence: TGCAGCGTTGAAGAGGGATCCGCCGGTAACATTCAGTACTTC.

This clonotype was recorded at least ten times. The V gene is TRBV20-1, the J gene TRBJ2-3; 7 bases match TRBD1. Per the germline V gene, CDR1 is DFQATT and CDR2 is SNEGSKA (reference sequence). V gave up 6 bases and J gave up 4 bases; unmatched junction bases: 10. The CDR3 is 14 residues long. The CDR3 region has the DNA TGCAGTGCATTAACAGGGGTCGGGGCAGATACGCAGTATTTT. It yields the protein CSALTGVGADTQYF.

This clonotype is classed as medium-sized (0.01 to 0.1%). This chain links TRBV20-1 with TRBJ2-1; D remains ambiguous. V gave up 8 bases and J gave up 0 bases, with 14 bases separating them. CDR1 DFQATT and CDR2 SNEGSKA come from the germline V gene (reference sequence). The CDR3 is made up of 14 amino acids. The CDR3: CSTLRRSSYNEQFF. The CDR3, as DNA: TGCAGTACCCTCAGGCGGAGCTCCTACAATGAGCAGTTCTTC.

This clonotype was found many times. The CDR3 bases are TGTGCCAGCAGTTTACAGGTCGCGAACACTGAAGCTTTCTTT. The encoded protein is CASSLQVANTEAFF. The chain combines TRBV12-3 or TRBV12-4 with TRBJ1-1, with no clear D. This CDR3 is 14 amino acids long. V was pared by 2 bases and J by 1 base, with 8 bases between.

The sample holds many counts of this clonotype. The chain combines TRBV19 with TRBJ1-5; D remains unclear. V was pared by 5 bases and J by 1 base, with 3 bases between. Per the germline V gene, CDR1 is LNHDA and CDR2 is SQIVND (reference sequence). There are 12 residues in the CDR3. CDR3 DNA: TGTGCCAGTAGTTGGAGCAATCAGCCCCAGCATTTT. Amino acid sequence: CASSWSNQPQHF.

This clonotype was recorded at least ten times. The rearrangement uses TRBV29-1 and TRBJ2-1; perhaps TRBD1 as D (5 bases). The CDR3 consists of 12 residues. Germline loops: CDR1 SQVTM, CDR2 ANQGSEA. The V end was cut by 4 bases, the J end by 9 bases, with 13 bases between. CDR3 nucleotide sequence: TGCAGCGTTGCTTTAGGGGAACGTGAGCAGTTCTTC. As protein: CSVALGEREQFF.

This clonotype was detected many times. This sequence joins TRBV19 and TRBJ2-2; D is unclear. Germline CDR1 and CDR2: LNHDA and SQIVND (reference sequence). This CDR3 has 14 amino acids. With 5 bases removed from V and 0 bases from J, the gap between germline ends came to 7 bases. The CDR3 spells CASSVDANTGELFF. The CDR3 DNA reads TGTGCCAGTAGTGTGGACGCGAACACCGGGGAGCTGTTTTTT.

The V gene is TRBV19, the J gene TRBJ1-1; D is ambiguous. The CDR3 spans 13 residues. Trimming cost V 4 bases and J 1 base, with 7 bases left between them. Per germline, CDR1 LNHDA and CDR2 SQIVND (reference sequence). The CDR3 sequence: CASSNSGNTEAFF. CDR3 bases: TGTGCCAGTAGTAACTCCGGGAACACTGAAGCTTTCTTT.

This clonotype was seen ten or more times. The chain has TRBV2 and TRBJ2-1; 13 bases agree with TRBD2. This CDR3 region has 15 residues. The J segment lost 9 bases and the V segment lost 5 bases, leaving 7 bases of the junction unmatched. Germline V lookup: CDR1 SNHLY, CDR2 FYNNEI. CDR3 protein: CASSLTSGGAFEQFF. In nucleotides, the CDR3 is TGTGCCAGCAGTCTCACTAGCGGGGGGGCCTTTGAGCAGTTCTTC. Supplemented by reference TRBV2 and TRBJ2-1, the full variable domain reads EPEVTQTPSHQVTQMGQEVILRCVPISNHLYFYWYRQILGQKVEFLVSFYNNEISEKSEIFDDQFSVERPDGSNFTLKIRSTKLEDSAMYFCASSLTSGGAFEQFFGPGTRLTVL.

This clonotype was recorded at least ten times. V and J are TRBV7-2 and TRBJ1-1; 8 bases are a match to TRBD1. The ends lost 2 bases at V and 6 bases at J; junction bases unmatched: 5. Germline CDR1 is SGHTA and CDR2 is FQGNSA. CDR3 length: 14 residues. CDR3 protein: CASSLLGQGAEAFF. The CDR3 DNA reads TGTGCCAGCAGCTTACTTGGACAGGGCGCTGAAGCTTTCTTT.

This clonotype was counted ten times or more. This chain connects TRBV5-1 to TRBJ2-2; D possibly corresponds to TRBD1 (5 bases). The CDR3 contains 17 residues. The V and J ends lost 3 bases and 0 bases respectively, with 15 bases between them. Germline CDR1 is SGHRS and CDR2 is YFSETQ. The CDR3, as DNA: TGCGCCAGCAGCTCCGCGTTGGTCAGGGCGAACACCGGGGAGCTGTTTTTT. Protein: CASSSALVRANTGELFF.

In this sample, this clonotype turned up many times. The chain combines TRBV12-3 or TRBV12-4 with TRBJ1-5; 9 bases agree with TRBD1. The CDR3 runs 15 residues. V lost 6 bases, J lost 4 bases, and 7 bases stayed unmatched. In DNA form, the CDR3 reads TGTGCCAGCAGGGGTAGGGGGACAGGGAATCAGCCCCAGCATTTT. This sequence encodes CASRGRGTGNQPQHF.

On this clonotype: A clone one base away is much larger, so this may be a read error. This chain's CDR3 is CASSLWNSTEAFF. DNA for the CDR3: TGTGCCAGCAGCTTGTGGAATTCCACTGAAGCTTTCTTT. This chain links TRBV7-3 with TRBJ1-1, with D uncertain. V was shortened by 3 bases and J by 4 bases, with 9 bases between the two germline ends. CDR3 length equals 13 residues. CDR1 and CDR2 (germline): SGHTA, FQGTGA.

This clonotype has at least ten counts. The chain carries TRBV6-1 and TRBJ2-6; no firm D call. Germline-derived CDR1 and CDR2 are MNHNS and SASEGT. There are 14 residues in the CDR3. V was clipped by 6 bases and J by 0 bases, with 6 bases between them. The CDR3 DNA sequence: TGTGCCAGCAGAGACTCCTCTGGGGCCAACGTCCTGACTTTC. Its protein product is CASRDSSGANVLTF.

The V and J genes are TRBV6-5 and TRBJ2-3; weak D call: TRBD1 (6 bases). V gave up 6 bases and J gave up 1 base, with 17 bases separating them. The CDR3 extends over 16 amino acids. Germline CDR1 is MNHEY and CDR2 is SVGAGI. CDR3 region: CASRPVQGMGTDTQYF. Here the CDR3 DNA reads TGTGCCAGCAGACCAGTTCAGGGGATGGGCACAGATACGCAGTATTTT.

Comment on this clonotype: With only one base between it and a far larger clone, this is likely a read error. This chain uses TRBV4-2 with TRBJ1-4; tentative D call: TRBD2 (7 bases). The closer fit of TRBJ2-3 to the DNA end suggests the J call may be wrong. The V gene's germline CDR1 is LGHNA and CDR2 YNFKEQ. CDR3 size: 15 residues. The CDR3 sequence is CASSQEGGRSDSQYF. DNA for the CDR3: TGTGCCAGCAGCCAAGAGGGGGGGCGCTCGGATTCGCAGTATTTT.